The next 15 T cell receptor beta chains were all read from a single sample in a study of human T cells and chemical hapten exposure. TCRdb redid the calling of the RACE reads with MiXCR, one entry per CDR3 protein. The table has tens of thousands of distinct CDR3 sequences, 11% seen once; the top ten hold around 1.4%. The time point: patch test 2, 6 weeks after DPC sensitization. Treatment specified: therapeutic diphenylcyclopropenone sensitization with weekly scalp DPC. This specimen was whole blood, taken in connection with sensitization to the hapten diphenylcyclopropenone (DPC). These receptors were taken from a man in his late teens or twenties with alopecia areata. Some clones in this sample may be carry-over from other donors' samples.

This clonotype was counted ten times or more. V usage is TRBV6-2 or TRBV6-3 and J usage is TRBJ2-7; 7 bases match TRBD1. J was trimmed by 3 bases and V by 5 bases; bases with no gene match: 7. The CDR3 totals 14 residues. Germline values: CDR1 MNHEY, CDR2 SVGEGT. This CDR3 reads CASSAGTANYEQYV. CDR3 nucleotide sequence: TGTGCCAGCAGTGCCGGGACAGCGAACTACGAGCAGTACGTC.

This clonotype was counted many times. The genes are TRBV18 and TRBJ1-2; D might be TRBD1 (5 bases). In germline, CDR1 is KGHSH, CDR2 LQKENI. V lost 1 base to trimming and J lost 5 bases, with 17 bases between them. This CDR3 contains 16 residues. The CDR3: CASSPRGITAEYGYTF. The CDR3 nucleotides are TGTGCCAGCTCACCACGGGGCATCACGGCGGAATATGGCTACACCTTC. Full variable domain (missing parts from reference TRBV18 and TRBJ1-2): NAGVMQNPRHLVRRRGQEARLRCSPMKGHSHVYWYRQLPEEGLKFMVYLQKENIIDESGMPKERFSAEFPKEGPSILRIQQVVRGDSAAYFCASSPRGITAEYGYTFGSGTRLTVV.

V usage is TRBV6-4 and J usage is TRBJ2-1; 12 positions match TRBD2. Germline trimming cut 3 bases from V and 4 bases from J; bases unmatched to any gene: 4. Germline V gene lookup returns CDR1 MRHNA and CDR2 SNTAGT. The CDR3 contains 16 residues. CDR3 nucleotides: TGTGCCAGCAGTGAATTACTAGCGGGGGGTTACAATGAGCAGTTCTTC. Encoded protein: CASSELLAGGYNEQFF.

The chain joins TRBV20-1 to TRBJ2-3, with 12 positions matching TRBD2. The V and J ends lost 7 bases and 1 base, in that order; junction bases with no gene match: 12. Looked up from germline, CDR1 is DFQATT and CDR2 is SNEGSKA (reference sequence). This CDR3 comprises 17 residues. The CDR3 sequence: CSGDGSRLAGGTDTQYF. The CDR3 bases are TGCAGTGGAGACGGATCAAGACTAGCGGGGGGCACAGATACGCAGTATTTT.

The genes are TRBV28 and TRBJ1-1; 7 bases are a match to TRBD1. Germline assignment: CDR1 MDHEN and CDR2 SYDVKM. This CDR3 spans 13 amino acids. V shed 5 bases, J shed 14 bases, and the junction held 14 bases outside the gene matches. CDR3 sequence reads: CASSPGFEQGIFF. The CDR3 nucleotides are TGTGCCAGCAGTCCGGGATTCGAACAGGGGATATTCTTT.

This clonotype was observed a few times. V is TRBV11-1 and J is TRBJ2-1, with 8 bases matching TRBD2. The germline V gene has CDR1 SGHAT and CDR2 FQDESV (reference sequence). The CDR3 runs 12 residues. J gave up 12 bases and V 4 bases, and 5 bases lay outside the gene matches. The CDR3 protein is CASSSPSGPQFF. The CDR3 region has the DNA TGTGCCAGCAGCTCGCCTAGCGGGCCGCAGTTCTTC.

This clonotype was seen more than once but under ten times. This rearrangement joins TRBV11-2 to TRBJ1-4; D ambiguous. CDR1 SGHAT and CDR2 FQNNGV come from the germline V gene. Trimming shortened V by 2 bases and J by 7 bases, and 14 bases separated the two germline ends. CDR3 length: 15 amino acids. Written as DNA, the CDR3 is TGTGCCAGCAGCTTACAGCCCGGCCTTGGTGAAAAACTGTTTTTT. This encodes CASSLQPGLGEKLFF.

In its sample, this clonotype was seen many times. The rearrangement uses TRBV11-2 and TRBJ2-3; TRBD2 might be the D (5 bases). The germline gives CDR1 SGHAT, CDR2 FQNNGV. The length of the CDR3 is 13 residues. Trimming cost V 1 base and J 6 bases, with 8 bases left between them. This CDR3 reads CASSLGGVDTQYF. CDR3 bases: TGTGCCAGCAGCTTAGGGGGAGTGGATACGCAGTATTTT.

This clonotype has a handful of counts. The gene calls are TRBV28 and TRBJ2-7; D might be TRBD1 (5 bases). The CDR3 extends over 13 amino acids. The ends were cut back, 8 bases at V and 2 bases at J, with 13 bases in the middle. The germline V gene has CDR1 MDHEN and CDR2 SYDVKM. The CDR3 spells CASETEQTYEQYF. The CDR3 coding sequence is TGTGCCAGCGAGACAGAACAAACCTACGAGCAGTACTTC. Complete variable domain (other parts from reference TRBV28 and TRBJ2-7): DVKVTQSSRYLVKRTGEKVFLECVQDMDHENMFWYRQDPGLGLRLIYFSYDVKMKEKGDIPEGYSVSREKKERFSLILESASTNQTSMYLCASETEQTYEQYFGPGTRLTVT.

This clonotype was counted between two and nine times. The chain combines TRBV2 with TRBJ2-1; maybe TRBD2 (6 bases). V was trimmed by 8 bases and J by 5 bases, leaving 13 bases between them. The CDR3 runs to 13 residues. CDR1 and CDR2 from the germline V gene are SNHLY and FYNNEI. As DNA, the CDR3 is TGTGCCAGCGGCCGGGAGCCAGACAATGAGCAGTTCTTC. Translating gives CASGREPDNEQFF. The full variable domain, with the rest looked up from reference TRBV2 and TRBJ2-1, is EPEVTQTPSHQVTQMGQEVILRCVPISNHLYFYWYRQILGQKVEFLVSFYNNEISEKSEIFDDQFSVERPDGSNFTLKIRSTKLEDSAMYFCASGREPDNEQFFGPGTRLTVL.

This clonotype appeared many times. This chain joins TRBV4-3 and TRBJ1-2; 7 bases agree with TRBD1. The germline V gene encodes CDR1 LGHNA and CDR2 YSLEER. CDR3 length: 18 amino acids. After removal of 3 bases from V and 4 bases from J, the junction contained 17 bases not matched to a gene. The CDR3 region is CASSQEGAGEVSGYGYTF. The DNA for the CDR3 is TGCGCCAGCAGCCAGGAGGGGGCAGGGGAAGTGTCGGGCTATGGCTACACCTTC.

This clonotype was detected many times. As DNA, the CDR3 is TGCGCCAGCAGCCACCATCAGCTAGGGAACACCGGGGAGCTGTTTTTT. This gives the protein CASSHHQLGNTGELFF. The rearrangement links TRBV10-1 to TRBJ2-2; D call uncertain. The CDR3 is 16 residues long. The V gene lost 6 bases and the J gene lost 1 base, with 15 bases spanning the gap. The germline V gene has CDR1 WNHNN and CDR2 SYGVQD (reference sequence).

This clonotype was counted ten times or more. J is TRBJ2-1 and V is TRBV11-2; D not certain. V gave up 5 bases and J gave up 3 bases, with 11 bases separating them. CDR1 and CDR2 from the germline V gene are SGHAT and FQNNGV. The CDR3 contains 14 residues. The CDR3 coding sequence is TGTGCCAGCAGCCACCCCCGCGACTACAATGAGCAGTTCTTC. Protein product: CASSHPRDYNEQFF.

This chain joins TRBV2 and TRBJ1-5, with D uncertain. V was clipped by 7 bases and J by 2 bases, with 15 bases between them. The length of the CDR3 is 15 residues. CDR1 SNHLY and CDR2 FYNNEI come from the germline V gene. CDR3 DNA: TGTGCCAGCAAGCGGACCCTCACTGGCAATCAGCCCCAGCATTTT. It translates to CASKRTLTGNQPQHF.

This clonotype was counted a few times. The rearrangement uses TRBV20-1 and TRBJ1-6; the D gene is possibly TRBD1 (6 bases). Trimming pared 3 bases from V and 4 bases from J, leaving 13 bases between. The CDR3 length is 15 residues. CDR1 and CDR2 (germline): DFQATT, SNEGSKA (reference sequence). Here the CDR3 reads CSARGRGGYNSPLHF. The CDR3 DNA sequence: TGCAGTGCTAGGGGAAGGGGGGGTTATAATTCACCCCTCCACTTT.